These 28 T cell receptor beta chains were all obtained from the same sample, sequenced in a study of blood T cell repertoires in COVID-19 (dated by TCRdb to about 2020). Libraries were built with the immunoSEQ multiplex PCR assay. TCRdb's version of the immuneACCESS table is confined to in-frame rearrangements and falls short of the full clone set. An unresolved V gene accounts for under half of the shortfall where checked; the remainder is of unknown origin. The sample records approximately 250,000 clones, more than 85% of which are singletons. Clones ranked in the top ten supply about 3% of the sample. The source material was PBMCs or T cells enriched from blood (not recorded which). The receptors originated from a man between 35 and 55 years old who had been exposed to COVID-19.

This sequence joins TRBV9 and TRBJ2-7; D may be TRBD1 (6 bases). Looked up from germline, CDR1 is SGDLS and CDR2 is YYNGEE. V gave up 4 bases and J gave up 3 bases, with 11 bases separating them. The CDR3 runs to 13 residues. The CDR3 here is CASSPGQNYEQYF. The CDR3 nucleotides read TGTGCCAGCAGCCCGGGACAAAACTACGAGCAGTACTTC.

The chain joins TRBV7-9 to TRBJ1-4; perhaps TRBD1 as D (5 bases). V lost 1 base to trimming and J lost 6 bases, with 12 bases between them. Germline CDR1 is SEHNR and CDR2 is FQNEAQ (reference sequence). The CDR3 runs to 15 residues. The CDR3 coding sequence is TGTGCCAGCAGCTTAGAAGGGGCGAGTTATGAAAAACTGTTTTTT. It yields the protein CASSLEGASYEKLFF.

This CDR3 is CASSDRTGGPFNYGYTF. As DNA, the CDR3 is TGTGCCAGCAGCGACCGGACAGGGGGCCCTTTTAACTATGGCTACACCTTC. The chain couples TRBV7-2 to TRBJ1-2; 11 nucleotides match TRBD1. CDR1 is SGHTA, CDR2 FQGNSA, per germline. J gave up 1 base and V 5 bases, and 9 bases lay outside the gene matches. CDR3 length: 17 amino acids.

To note about this clone: In the same sample, other DNA sequences code for this CDR3. V and J are TRBV20-1 and TRBJ2-7; no definite D call. The germline CDR1 and CDR2 sequences are DFQATT and SNEGSKA (reference sequence). Trimming took 6 bases from V and 2 from J, leaving 8 bases between them. The CDR3 totals 11 residues. The CDR3 bases are TGCAGTGCACGGAGCGCCTACGAGCAGTACTTC. Its translation is CSARSAYEQYF.

This rearrangement joins TRBV25-1 to TRBJ1-6; no clear D. The germline gives CDR1 MGHDK, CDR2 SYGVNS. Trimming shortened V by 4 bases and J by 4 bases, and 5 bases separated the two germline ends. This CDR3 comprises 13 residues. CDR3 bases: TGTGCCAGCAGTGTAGCTTATAATTCACCCCTCCACTTT. This translates into CASSVAYNSPLHF. The variable domain in full, with the rest retrieved from reference TRBV25-1 and TRBJ1-6, is EADIYQTPRYLVIGTGKKITLECSQTMGHDKMYWYQQDPGMELHLIHYSYGVNSTEKGDLSSESTVSRIRTEHFPLTLESARPSHTSQYLCASSVAYNSPLHFGNGTRLTVT.

The rearrangement links TRBV5-1 to TRBJ2-3, with TRBD1 matching over 8 bases. Germline assignment: CDR1 SGHRS and CDR2 YFSETQ. Trimming cost V 3 bases and J 2 bases; bases outside gene matches: 5. This CDR3 region has 15 residues. CDR3 DNA: TGCGCCAGCAGCTCGGACAGGGCGTCCACAGATACGCAGTATTTT. It translates to CASSSDRASTDTQYF.

V and J are TRBV30 and TRBJ2-7; 8 bases align to TRBD2. Germline CDR1 reads GTSNPN; CDR2 reads SVGIG (reference sequence). The CDR3 extends over 15 amino acids. The trim removed 5 bases at V and 7 bases at J, leaving 16 bases unmatched. The DNA of the CDR3 is TGTGCCTGGCGGGGGGGGGCCGGCCTAATGGGAGAGCAGTACTTC. It specifies CAWRGGAGLMGEQYF.

The chain links TRBV27 to TRBJ2-7; TRBD1 aligns across 7 bases. The CDR3 extends over 15 amino acids. J was trimmed by 4 bases and V by 1 base; bases with no gene match: 7. From germline, CDR1 is MNHEY and CDR2 SMNVEV (reference sequence). CDR3 sequence reads: CASSLLQGRKYEQYF. The CDR3 DNA reads as TGTGCCAGCAGTTTATTACAGGGGAGAAAGTACGAGCAGTACTTC.

This clone has more than one count but fewer than ten. The V and J genes are TRBV5-4 and TRBJ2-3, with no clear D. The CDR3 runs to 16 residues. The germline gives CDR1 SGHNT, CDR2 YYREEE (reference sequence). Trimming cost V 1 base and J 0 bases, with 12 bases left between them. This CDR3 reads CASSLKWAASTDTQYF. In DNA form, the CDR3 reads TGTGCCAGCAGCTTGAAATGGGCAGCTAGCACAGATACGCAGTATTTT.

The chain uses TRBV9 and TRBJ2-2; a possible D gene is TRBD2 (6 bases). Trimming took off 0 bases at V and 4 bases at J, with 13 bases between the two ends. Germline V CDR1 and CDR2: SGDLS, YYNGEE. CDR3 size: 16 residues. The CDR3 reads CASSVAALASTGELFF. Written as DNA, the CDR3 is TGTGCCAGCAGCGTAGCCGCGCTAGCGAGCACCGGGGAGCTGTTTTTT.

The chain joins TRBV12-5 to TRBJ1-1; 7 positions agree with TRBD1. V lost 7 bases and J lost 11; bases outside the gene matches: 10. The V gene's germline CDR1 is LGHNT and CDR2 FRNRAP. There are 12 residues in the CDR3. The CDR3 DNA reads as TGTGCTAGTGCCGTGACAGGGTTAGAGGCTTTCTTT. Translated: CASAVTGLEAFF.

V usage is TRBV10-3 and J usage is TRBJ1-4; maybe TRBD1 (6 bases). Trimming took 6 bases from V and 0 from J, leaving 8 bases between them. Germline V gene data show CDR1 as ENHRY and CDR2 as SYGVKD. The CDR3 covers 14 residues. CDR3 protein: CAIRGQATNEKLFF. The CDR3 DNA reads TGTGCCATCAGGGGACAAGCAACTAATGAAAAACTGTTTTTT.

This rearrangement joins TRBV6-1 to TRBJ2-7; D uncertain. Germline V gene lookup returns CDR1 MNHNS and CDR2 SASEGT. This CDR3 is 14 amino acids long. The ends were cut back, 2 bases at V and 5 bases at J, with 13 bases in the middle. As DNA, the CDR3 is TGTGCCAGCAGTGAAAACCCGATAGAAAACGAGCAGTACTTC. Protein sequence: CASSENPIENEQYF.

The chain recombines TRBV27 with TRBJ1-2; unclear D gene. V lost 5 bases to trimming and J lost 4 bases, with 17 bases between them. Germline loops: CDR1 MNHEY, CDR2 SMNVEV (reference sequence). CDR3 length: 15 residues. The CDR3 region is CASSPPAVTGYGYTF. CDR3 coding DNA: TGTGCCAGCAGTCCCCCCGCGGTGACGGGCTATGGCTACACCTTC.

This sequence joins TRBV29-1 and TRBJ1-1; D call uncertain. Germline CDR1 and CDR2: SQVTM and ANQGSEA. V was trimmed by 4 bases and J by 4 bases, leaving 4 bases between them. The CDR3 has 10 residues. CDR3 sequence: CSVGGTEAFF. The CDR3 nucleotides are TGCAGCGTTGGAGGCACTGAAGCTTTCTTT.

The chain couples TRBV7-2 to TRBJ2-1; weak D call: TRBD2 (5 bases). The germline V gene has CDR1 SGHTA and CDR2 FQGNSA. The V end lost 7 bases, the J end lost 3 bases, and 10 bases lay between the germline ends. This CDR3 comprises 13 residues. The CDR3 spells CASNPRGYNEQFF. In nucleotides, the CDR3 is TGTGCCAGCAACCCACGGGGCTACAATGAGCAGTTCTTC.

The rearrangement uses TRBV7-9 and TRBJ2-2; 7 nucleotides line up with TRBD2. J gave up 4 bases and V 6 bases, and 8 bases lay outside the gene matches. Germline CDR1 is SEHNR and CDR2 is FQNEAQ (reference sequence). CDR3 size: 15 residues. The CDR3 DNA reads TGTGCCAGCAGTTTCGGACTAGTCGGCACCGGGGAGCTGTTTTTT. Residues: CASSFGLVGTGELFF.

CDR3 bases: TGTGCCAGCAGTCGGGACAGATCCACAGATACGCAGTATTTT. This gives the protein CASSRDRSTDTQYF. The chain employs TRBV6-5 and TRBJ2-3; 7 bases fit TRBD1. The trim removed 5 bases at V and 2 bases at J, leaving 4 bases unmatched. The CDR3 has 14 amino acids. In germline, CDR1 is MNHEY, CDR2 SVGAGI.

V and J are TRBV7-8 and TRBJ2-1; weak D call: TRBD2 (6 bases). Trimming took off 8 bases at V and 8 bases at J, with 16 bases between the two ends. The germline V gene encodes CDR1 SGHVS and CDR2 FQNEAQ. The CDR3 contains 13 residues. The CDR3 coding sequence is TGTGCCAGCCGAGGGTTTACTAGCTATGAGCAGTTCTTC. This sequence encodes CASRGFTSYEQFF.

The rearrangement joins TRBV5-5 to TRBJ2-5; TRBD1 aligns across 7 bases. Trimming at V came to 4 bases and at J to 5 bases, leaving 5 bases not matched to a gene. Germline CDR1 is SGHKS and CDR2 is YYEKEE (reference sequence). This CDR3 has 13 residues. CDR3 nucleotides: TGTGCCAGCAGCGACAGGGTTTCGGAGACCCAGTACTTC. Amino acid sequence: CASSDRVSETQYF.

This sequence joins TRBV19 and TRBJ1-4; 7 nucleotides line up with TRBD1. Looked up from germline, CDR1 is LNHDA and CDR2 is SQIVND (reference sequence). The CDR3 runs to 15 residues. V was clipped by 1 base and J by 7 bases; unmatched bases: 6. The CDR3 spells CASSIVPGGSEKLFF. The CDR3 DNA follows: TGTGCCAGTAGTATAGTTCCAGGGGGGAGTGAAAAACTGTTTTTT.

The CDR3 sequence is CASSYVWASGVSEQFF. For the CDR3, the DNA is TGTGCCAGCAGTTACGTTTGGGCTAGCGGGGTCAGTGAGCAGTTCTTC. This sequence joins TRBV6-5 and TRBJ2-1; 9 positions match TRBD2. J was trimmed by 9 bases and V by 2 bases; bases with no gene match: 11. Germline V gene data show CDR1 as MNHEY and CDR2 as SVGAGI. The CDR3 spans 16 residues.

This chain joins TRBV6-2 or TRBV6-3 and TRBJ1-1, with TRBD1 as a possible D gene (6 bases). Deletions cut 2 bases from V and 4 bases from J, with 14 bases between. The CDR3 totals 15 residues. The germline V gene has CDR1 MNHEY and CDR2 SVGEGT. The CDR3 protein is CASSYVGAGRTEAFF. The CDR3 region has the DNA TGTGCCAGCAGTTACGTGGGGGCTGGGCGCACTGAAGCTTTCTTT.

The rearrangement joins TRBV6-2 or TRBV6-3 to TRBJ1-1, with D perhaps matching TRBD1 (5 bases). Trimming stripped 2 bases from V and 8 bases from J, with 6 bases between. CDR1 and CDR2 from the germline V gene are MNHEY and SVGEGT. The CDR3 consists of 11 residues. In DNA, the CDR3 is TGTGCCAGCAGTTACGGGGCCGAAGCTTTCTTT. Its protein is CASSYGAEAFF.

This rearrangement joins TRBV28 to TRBJ2-7; 7 bases are a match to TRBD2. With V trimmed by 6 bases and J by 4 bases, 21 bases remained unmatched. Germline lookup yields CDR1 MDHEN and CDR2 SYDVKM. The CDR3 runs 18 residues. CDR3 DNA sequence: TGTGCCAGCAGCCTCGACTTAACCAAGACTAGCTACTTTTACGAGCAGTACTTC. Protein: CASSLDLTKTSYFYEQYF. The entire variable domain, with the rest obtained from reference TRBV28 and TRBJ2-7, is as follows: DVKVTQSSRYLVKRTGEKVFLECVQDMDHENMFWYRQDPGLGLRLIYFSYDVKMKEKGDIPEGYSVSREKKERFSLILESASTNQTSMYLCASSLDLTKTSYFYEQYFGPGTRLTVT.

The rearrangement uses TRBV30 and TRBJ2-7, with 7 bases identical to TRBD2. After removal of 2 bases from V and 0 bases from J, the junction contained 10 bases not matched to a gene. Germline CDR1 reads GTSNPN; CDR2 reads SVGIG (reference sequence). CDR3 length: 16 residues. The CDR3 sequence: CAWSPNLGLVSYEQYF. In DNA, the CDR3 is TGTGCCTGGAGTCCAAACCTCGGACTAGTCTCCTACGAGCAGTACTTC.

This rearrangement joins TRBV7-5 to TRBJ1-5; the table gives TRBD1 as D, unverified against the DNA. TRBV7-5 is recorded as a pseudogene. CDR3 length: 17 residues. The CDR3 region has the DNA TGTGTCAGAAGCTTAGATTTGTTCAAGGGGGCGCGTCAGCCCCAGCATTTT. The encoded protein is CVRSLDLFKGARQPQHF.

The rearrangement links TRBV9 to TRBJ1-3, with 7 bases lining up with TRBD1. The CDR3 length is 14 residues. Trimming took 5 bases from V and 4 from J; bases not matched to a gene: 6. CDR1 is SGDLS and CDR2 is YYNGEE in the germline V gene. The CDR3 DNA reads TGTGCCAGCAGTGGAAGGGGGCAAGGAAACACCATATATTTT. It is translated as CASSGRGQGNTIYF.